The 5 T cell receptor beta chains below were found in one sample sequenced in a study of cytomegalovirus exposure and HLA in healthy donors. It was with 60 Vbeta and 13 Jbeta primers that the PCR ran. The assay was immunoSEQ multiplex PCR, and TCRdb's table has in-frame clones only and misses some. The table lists around 65,000 clones, almost 80% of them singletons, with about 3% in the top ten. Material for sequencing was PBMCs. These receptors all stem from a girl aged 5-17 years in good health and CMV-seropositive.

The gene calls are TRBV5-4 and TRBJ2-2; D might be TRBD2 (5 bases). This CDR3 is built from 13 residues. The V and J ends lost 2 bases and 4 bases respectively, with 6 bases between them. Germline V gene data show CDR1 as SGHNT and CDR2 as YYREEE (reference sequence). CDR3: CASSFGGTGELFF. Here the CDR3 DNA reads TGTGCCAGCAGCTTCGGAGGCACCGGGGAGCTGTTTTTT.

This sequence joins TRBV28 and TRBJ2-6; D possibly corresponds to TRBD1 (6 bases). This CDR3 spans 15 amino acids. Trimming left V 3 bases short and J 2 bases short, with 8 bases between. CDR1 is MDHEN and CDR2 is SYDVKM in the germline V gene. The CDR3 region has the DNA TGTGCCAGCAGTTTGGCAGGGGCTGGGGCCAACGTCCTGACTTTC. Its translation: CASSLAGAGANVLTF.

This chain joins TRBV30 and TRBJ1-5; TRBD1 matches at 8 bases. The V gene's germline CDR1 is GTSNPN and CDR2 SVGIG (reference sequence). With 3 bases clipped from V and 0 bases from J, the junction kept 4 bases outside the gene matches. The CDR3 runs 15 residues. CDR3 nucleotides: TGTGCCTGGAGGGGACAGGATTTTAGCAATCAGCCCCAGCATTTT. Translating it yields CAWRGQDFSNQPQHF.

Concerning this clone: Germline is not matched at one junction end, which may reflect a read error. The chain couples TRBV6-1 to TRBJ2-7, with TRBD1 as a possible D gene (5 bases). The germline CDR1 and CDR2 sequences are MNHNS and SASEGT. The CDR3 sequence is 12 residues long. CDR3 coding DNA: TGTGCCAGCAGCCAGGGCACGTACGAGCAGCACTTC. Its translation is CASSQGTYEQHF.

The V gene is TRBV19, the J gene TRBJ1-2; D may be TRBD1 (5 bases). Germline CDR1 LNHDA, CDR2 SQIVND (reference sequence). Trimming removed 1 base from V and 8 bases from J, with 11 bases in between. The CDR3 has 13 amino acids. The CDR3: CASSIGQGEGYTF. Here the CDR3 DNA reads TGTGCCAGTAGTATAGGCCAGGGTGAAGGCTACACCTTC.